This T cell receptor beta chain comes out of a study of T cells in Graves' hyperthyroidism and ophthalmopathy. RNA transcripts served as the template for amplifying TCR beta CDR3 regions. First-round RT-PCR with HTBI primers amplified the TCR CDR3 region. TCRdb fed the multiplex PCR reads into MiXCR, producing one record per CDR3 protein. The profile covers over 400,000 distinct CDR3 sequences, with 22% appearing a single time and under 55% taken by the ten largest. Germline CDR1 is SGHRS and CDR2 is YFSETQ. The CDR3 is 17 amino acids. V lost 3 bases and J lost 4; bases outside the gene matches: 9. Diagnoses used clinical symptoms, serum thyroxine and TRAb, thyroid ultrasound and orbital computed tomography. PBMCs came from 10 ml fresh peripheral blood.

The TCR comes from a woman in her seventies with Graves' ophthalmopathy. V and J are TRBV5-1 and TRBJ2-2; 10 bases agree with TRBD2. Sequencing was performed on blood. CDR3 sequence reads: CASSSSLAGVATGELFF. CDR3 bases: TGCGCCAGCAGCTCATCCCTAGCGGGAGTGGCCACCGGGGAGCTGTTTTTT.